This entry concerns a single T cell receptor (beta chain). Its antigen is currently unknown. Primers used in a second PCR of about 6 to 11 cycles were a sample-barcoded 5' primer and a J-beta primer mix. Each cDNA molecule was tagged by a template-switch adaptor that had 12 random nucleotides. TCRdb fed the 5' RACE reads into MiXCR, producing one record per CDR3 protein. Of hundreds of thousands of distinct CDR3 sequences detected, more than 45% appear once; the ten largest clones hold roughly 22%. The data were obtained in a study of blood T cells in healthy people across ages. Overall study findings and caveats: The fall in TCR beta diversity per million T cells was roughly linear with age.

The sequence was collected from a man under 40 in good health. Sequencing input: blood.

The CDR3 here is CASNIKTGPYEQYF. In DNA, the CDR3 is TGTGCCAGCAATATTAAGACAGGCCCCTACGAGCAGTACTTC. The rearrangement uses TRBV2 and TRBJ2-7, with a weak D call TRBD1 (6 bases). Germline values: CDR1 SNHLY, CDR2 FYNNEI. CDR3 length equals 14 residues. V gave up 7 bases and J gave up 2 bases, with 15 bases separating them.